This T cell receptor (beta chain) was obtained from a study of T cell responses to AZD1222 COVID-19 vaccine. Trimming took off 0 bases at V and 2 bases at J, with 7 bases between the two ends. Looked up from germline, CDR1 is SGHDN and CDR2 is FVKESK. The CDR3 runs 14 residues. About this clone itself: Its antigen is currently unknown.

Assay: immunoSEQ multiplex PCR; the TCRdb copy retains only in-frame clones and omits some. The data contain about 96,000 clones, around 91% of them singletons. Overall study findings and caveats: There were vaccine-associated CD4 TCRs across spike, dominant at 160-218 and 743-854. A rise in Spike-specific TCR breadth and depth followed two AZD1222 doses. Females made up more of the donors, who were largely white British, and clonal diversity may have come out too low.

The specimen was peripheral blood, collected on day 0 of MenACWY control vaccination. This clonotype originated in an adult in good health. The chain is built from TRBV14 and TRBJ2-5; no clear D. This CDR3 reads CASSQDVGQETQYF. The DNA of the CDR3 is TGTGCCAGCAGCCAAGATGTGGGTCAAGAGACCCAGTACTTC.